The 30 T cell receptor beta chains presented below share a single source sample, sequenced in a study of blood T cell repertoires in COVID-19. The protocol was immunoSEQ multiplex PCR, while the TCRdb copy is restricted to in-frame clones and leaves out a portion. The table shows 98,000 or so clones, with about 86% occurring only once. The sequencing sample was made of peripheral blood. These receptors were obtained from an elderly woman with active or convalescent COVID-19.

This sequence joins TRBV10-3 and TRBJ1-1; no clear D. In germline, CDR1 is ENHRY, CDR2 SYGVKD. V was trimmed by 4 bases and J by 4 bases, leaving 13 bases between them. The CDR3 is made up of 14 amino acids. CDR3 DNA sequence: TGTGCCATCAGTGCGGCGGAGGCGGCCACTGAAGCTTTCTTT. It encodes CAISAAEAATEAFF.

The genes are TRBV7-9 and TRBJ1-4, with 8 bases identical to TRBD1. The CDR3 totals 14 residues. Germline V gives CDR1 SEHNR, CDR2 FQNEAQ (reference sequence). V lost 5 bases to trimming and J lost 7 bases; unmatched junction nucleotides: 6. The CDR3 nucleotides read TGTGCCAGCAGCCCTTGGGACAGGAGTGAAAAACTGTTTTTT. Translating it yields CASSPWDRSEKLFF.

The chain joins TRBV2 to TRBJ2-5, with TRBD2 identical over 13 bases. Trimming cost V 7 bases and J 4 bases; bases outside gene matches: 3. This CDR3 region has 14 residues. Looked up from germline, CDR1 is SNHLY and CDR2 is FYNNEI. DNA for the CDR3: TGTGCCAGCATACTAGCGGGGGGGCGAGAGACCCAGTACTTC. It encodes CASILAGGRETQYF.

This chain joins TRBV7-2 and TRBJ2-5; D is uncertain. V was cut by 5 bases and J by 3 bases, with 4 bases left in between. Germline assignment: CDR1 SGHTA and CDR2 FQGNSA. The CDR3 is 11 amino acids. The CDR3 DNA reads TGTGCCAGCAGCGAGAAAGAGACCCAGTACTTC. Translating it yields CASSEKETQYF.

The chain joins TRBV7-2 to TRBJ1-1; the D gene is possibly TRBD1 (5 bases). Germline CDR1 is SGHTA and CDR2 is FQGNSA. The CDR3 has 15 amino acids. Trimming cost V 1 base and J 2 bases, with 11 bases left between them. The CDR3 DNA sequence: TGTGCCAGCAGCTTAGTTCGCGGGACCAACACTGAAGCTTTCTTT. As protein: CASSLVRGTNTEAFF.

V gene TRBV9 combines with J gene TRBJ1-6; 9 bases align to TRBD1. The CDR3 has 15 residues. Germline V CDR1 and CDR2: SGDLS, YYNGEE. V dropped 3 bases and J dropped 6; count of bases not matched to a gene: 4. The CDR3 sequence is CASSAGQGSNSPLHF. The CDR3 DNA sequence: TGTGCCAGCAGCGCCGGACAGGGGAGTAATTCACCCCTCCACTTT.

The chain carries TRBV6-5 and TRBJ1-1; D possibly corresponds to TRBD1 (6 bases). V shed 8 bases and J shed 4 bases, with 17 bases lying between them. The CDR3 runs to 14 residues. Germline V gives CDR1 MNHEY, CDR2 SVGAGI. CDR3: CASRRNRETTEAFF. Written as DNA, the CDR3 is TGTGCCAGCCGCCGAAACAGGGAGACCACTGAAGCTTTCTTT.

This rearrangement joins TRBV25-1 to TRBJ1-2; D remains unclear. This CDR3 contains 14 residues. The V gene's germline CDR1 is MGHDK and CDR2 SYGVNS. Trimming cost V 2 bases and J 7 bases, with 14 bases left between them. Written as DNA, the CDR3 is TGTGCCAGCAGTGAAGGTAGAGGAATTAGTGGCTACACCTTC. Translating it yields CASSEGRGISGYTF.

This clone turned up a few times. This CDR3 is CASSPATGFSTDTQYF. The CDR3 DNA reads as TGTGCCAGCAGTCCCGCGACAGGGTTTAGCACAGATACGCAGTATTTT. V usage is TRBV28 and J usage is TRBJ2-3; TRBD1 agrees at 7 bases. The CDR3 is 16 amino acids. V dropped 5 bases and J dropped 0; count of bases not matched to a gene: 8. CDR1 MDHEN and CDR2 SYDVKM come from the germline V gene.

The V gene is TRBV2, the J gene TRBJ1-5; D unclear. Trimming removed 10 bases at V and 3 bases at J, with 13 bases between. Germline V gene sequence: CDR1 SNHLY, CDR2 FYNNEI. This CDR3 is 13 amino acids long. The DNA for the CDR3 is TGTGCCATTGCACCGGGAGTCAATCAGCCCCAGCATTTT. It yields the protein CAIAPGVNQPQHF. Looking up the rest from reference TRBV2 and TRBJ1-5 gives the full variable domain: EPEVTQTPSHQVTQMGQEVILRCVPISNHLYFYWYRQILGQKVEFLVSFYNNEISEKSEIFDDQFSVERPDGSNFTLKIRSTKLEDSAMYFCAIAPGVNQPQHFGDGTRLSIL.

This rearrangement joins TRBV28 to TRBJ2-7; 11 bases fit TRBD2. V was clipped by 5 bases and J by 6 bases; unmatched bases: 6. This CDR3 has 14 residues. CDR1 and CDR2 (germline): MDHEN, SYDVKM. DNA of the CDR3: TGTGCCAGCAGTGCACTAGCGGGAGCTTCCGAGCAGTACTTC. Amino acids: CASSALAGASEQYF.

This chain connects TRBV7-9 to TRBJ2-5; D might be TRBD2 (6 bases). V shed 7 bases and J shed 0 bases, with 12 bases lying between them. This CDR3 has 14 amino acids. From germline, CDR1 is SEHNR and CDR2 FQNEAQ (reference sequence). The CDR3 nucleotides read TGTGCCAGCAACCCCGGGACTCACCAAGAGACCCAGTACTTC. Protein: CASNPGTHQETQYF.

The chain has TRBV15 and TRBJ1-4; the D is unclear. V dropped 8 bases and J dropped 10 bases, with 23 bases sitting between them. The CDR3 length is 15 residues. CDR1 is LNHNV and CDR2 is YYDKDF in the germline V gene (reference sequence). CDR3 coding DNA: TGTGCCACCGCTTCAGGTGGGCGTGATATCGGAAAACTGTTTTTT. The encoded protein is CATASGGRDIGKLFF.

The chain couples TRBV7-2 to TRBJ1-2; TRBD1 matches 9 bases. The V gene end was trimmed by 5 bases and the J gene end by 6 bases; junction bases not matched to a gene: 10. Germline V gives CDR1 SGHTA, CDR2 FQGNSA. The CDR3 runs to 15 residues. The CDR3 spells CASSPQGQGNHGYTF. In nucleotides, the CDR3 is TGTGCCAGCAGCCCCCAGGGACAGGGAAATCATGGCTACACCTTC.

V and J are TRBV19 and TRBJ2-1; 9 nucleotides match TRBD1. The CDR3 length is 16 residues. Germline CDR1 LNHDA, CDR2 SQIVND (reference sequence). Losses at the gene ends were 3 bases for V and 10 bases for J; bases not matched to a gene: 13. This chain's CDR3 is CASSIRTGVLVGEQFF. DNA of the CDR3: TGTGCCAGTAGTATTCGGACAGGGGTTTTGGTAGGAGAGCAGTTCTTC. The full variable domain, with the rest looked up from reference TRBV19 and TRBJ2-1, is DGGITQSPKYLFRKEGQNVTLSCEQNLNHDAMYWYRQDPGQGLRLIYYSQIVNDFQKGDIAEGYSVSREKKESFPLTVTSAQKNPTAFYLCASSIRTGVLVGEQFFGPGTRLTVL.

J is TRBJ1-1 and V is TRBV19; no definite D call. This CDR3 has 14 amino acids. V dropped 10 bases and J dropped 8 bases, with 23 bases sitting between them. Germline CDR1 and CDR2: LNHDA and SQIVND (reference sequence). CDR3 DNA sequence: TGTGCCACCCAGTCCGCCAGTAGGGCGGGGGAAGCTTTCTTT. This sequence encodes CATQSASRAGEAFF.

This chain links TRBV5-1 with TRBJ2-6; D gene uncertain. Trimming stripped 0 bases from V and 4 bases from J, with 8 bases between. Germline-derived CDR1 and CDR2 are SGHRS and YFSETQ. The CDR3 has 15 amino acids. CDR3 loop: CASSLDQAGANVLTF. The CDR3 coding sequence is TGCGCCAGCAGCTTGGATCAGGCAGGGGCCAACGTCCTGACTTTC.

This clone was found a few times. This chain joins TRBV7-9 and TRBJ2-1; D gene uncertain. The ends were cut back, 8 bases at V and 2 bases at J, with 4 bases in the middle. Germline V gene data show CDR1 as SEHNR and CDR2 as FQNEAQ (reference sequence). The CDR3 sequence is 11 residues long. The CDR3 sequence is CASSPYNEQFF. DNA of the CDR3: TGTGCCAGCTCTCCCTACAATGAGCAGTTCTTC.

The CDR3 loop is CASSAVGGSLVAQYF. For the CDR3, the DNA is TGTGCCAGCAGTGCCGTCGGGGGGTCGCTCGTCGCCCAGTACTTC. This rearrangement joins TRBV2 to TRBJ2-5, with 7 bases matching TRBD2. The CDR3 sequence is 15 residues long. V trimming: 4 bases; J trimming: 9 bases; junction bases outside the gene matches: 14. From germline, CDR1 is SNHLY and CDR2 FYNNEI.

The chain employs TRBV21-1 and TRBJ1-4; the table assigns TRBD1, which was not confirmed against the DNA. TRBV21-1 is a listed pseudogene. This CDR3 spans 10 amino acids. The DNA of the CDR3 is TGTGCCAGAAGACAGCCTACGAGGTTTTTT. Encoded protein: CARRQPTRFF.

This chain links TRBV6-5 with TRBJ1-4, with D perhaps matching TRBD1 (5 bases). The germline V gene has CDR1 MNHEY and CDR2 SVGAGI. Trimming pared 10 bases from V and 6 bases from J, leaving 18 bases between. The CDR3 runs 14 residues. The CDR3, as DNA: TGTGCCACCTCCGGTGGAGGGGAGGATGAAAAACTGTTTTTT. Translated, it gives CATSGGGEDEKLFF.

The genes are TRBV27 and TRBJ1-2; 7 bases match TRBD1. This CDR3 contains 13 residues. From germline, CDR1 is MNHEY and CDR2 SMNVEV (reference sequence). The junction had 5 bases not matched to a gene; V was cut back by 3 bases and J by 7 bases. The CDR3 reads CASSFRQGSGYTF. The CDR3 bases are TGTGCCAGCAGTTTTCGACAGGGCTCTGGCTACACCTTC.

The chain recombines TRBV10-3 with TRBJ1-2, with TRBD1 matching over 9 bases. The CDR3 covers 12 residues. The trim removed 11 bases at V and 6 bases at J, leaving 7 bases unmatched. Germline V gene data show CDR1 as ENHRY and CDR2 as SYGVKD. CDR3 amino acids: CASRTGVDGYTF. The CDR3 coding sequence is TGTGCCTCCAGGACAGGGGTCGATGGCTACACCTTC.

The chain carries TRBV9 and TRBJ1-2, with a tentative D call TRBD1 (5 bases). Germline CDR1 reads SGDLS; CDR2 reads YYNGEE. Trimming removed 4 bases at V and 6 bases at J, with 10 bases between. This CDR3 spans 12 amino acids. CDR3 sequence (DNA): TGTGCCAGCAGCTTCCAAGGGGATGGCTACACCTTC. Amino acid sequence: CASSFQGDGYTF.

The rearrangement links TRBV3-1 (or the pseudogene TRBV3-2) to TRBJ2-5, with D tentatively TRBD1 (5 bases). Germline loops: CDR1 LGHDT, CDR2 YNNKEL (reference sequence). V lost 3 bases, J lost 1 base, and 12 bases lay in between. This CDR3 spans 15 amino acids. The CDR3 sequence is CASSHNSGFQETQYF. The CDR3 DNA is TGTGCCAGCAGCCACAATTCAGGGTTCCAAGAGACCCAGTACTTC.

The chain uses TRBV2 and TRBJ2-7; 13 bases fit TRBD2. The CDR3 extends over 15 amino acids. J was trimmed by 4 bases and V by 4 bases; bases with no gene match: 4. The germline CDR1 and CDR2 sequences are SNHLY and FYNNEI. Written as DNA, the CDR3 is TGTGCCAGCAGTGGACTAGCGGGGGGTCCTTACGAGCAGTACTTC. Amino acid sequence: CASSGLAGGPYEQYF. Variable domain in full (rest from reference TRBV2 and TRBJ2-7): EPEVTQTPSHQVTQMGQEVILRCVPISNHLYFYWYRQILGQKVEFLVSFYNNEISEKSEIFDDQFSVERPDGSNFTLKIRSTKLEDSAMYFCASSGLAGGPYEQYFGPGTRLTVT.

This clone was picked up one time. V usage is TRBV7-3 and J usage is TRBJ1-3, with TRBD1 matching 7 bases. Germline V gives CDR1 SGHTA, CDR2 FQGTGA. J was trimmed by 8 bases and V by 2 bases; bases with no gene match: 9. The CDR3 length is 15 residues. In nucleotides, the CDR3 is TGTGCCAGCAGCTTACGCGGCAGGGGGAAATACACCATATATTTT. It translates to CASSLRGRGKYTIYF.

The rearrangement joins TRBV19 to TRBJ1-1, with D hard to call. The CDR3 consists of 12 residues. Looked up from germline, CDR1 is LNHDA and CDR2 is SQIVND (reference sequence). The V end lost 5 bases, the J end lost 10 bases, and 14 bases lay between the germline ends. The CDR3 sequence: CASSSYGGIAFF. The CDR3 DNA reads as TGTGCCAGTAGTTCTTATGGCGGGATAGCTTTCTTT.

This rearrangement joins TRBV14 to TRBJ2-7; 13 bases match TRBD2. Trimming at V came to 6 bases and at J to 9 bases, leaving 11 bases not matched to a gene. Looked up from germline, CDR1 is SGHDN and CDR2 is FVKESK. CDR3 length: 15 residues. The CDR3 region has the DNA TGTGCCAGCAGACCGGGACTAGCGGGGAACCGTGTGCAGTACTTC. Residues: CASRPGLAGNRVQYF. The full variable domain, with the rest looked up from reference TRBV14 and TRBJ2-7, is EAGVTQFPSHSVIEKGQTVTLRCDPISGHDNLYWYRRVMGKEIKFLLHFVKESKQDESGMPNNRFLAERTGGTYSTLKVQPAELEDSGVYFCASRPGLAGNRVQYFGPGTRLTVT.

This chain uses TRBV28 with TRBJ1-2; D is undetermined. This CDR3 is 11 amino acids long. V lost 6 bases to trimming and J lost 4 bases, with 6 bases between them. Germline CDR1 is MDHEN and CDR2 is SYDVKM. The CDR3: CASRAPYGYTF. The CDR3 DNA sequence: TGTGCCAGCAGAGCTCCCTATGGCTACACCTTC.